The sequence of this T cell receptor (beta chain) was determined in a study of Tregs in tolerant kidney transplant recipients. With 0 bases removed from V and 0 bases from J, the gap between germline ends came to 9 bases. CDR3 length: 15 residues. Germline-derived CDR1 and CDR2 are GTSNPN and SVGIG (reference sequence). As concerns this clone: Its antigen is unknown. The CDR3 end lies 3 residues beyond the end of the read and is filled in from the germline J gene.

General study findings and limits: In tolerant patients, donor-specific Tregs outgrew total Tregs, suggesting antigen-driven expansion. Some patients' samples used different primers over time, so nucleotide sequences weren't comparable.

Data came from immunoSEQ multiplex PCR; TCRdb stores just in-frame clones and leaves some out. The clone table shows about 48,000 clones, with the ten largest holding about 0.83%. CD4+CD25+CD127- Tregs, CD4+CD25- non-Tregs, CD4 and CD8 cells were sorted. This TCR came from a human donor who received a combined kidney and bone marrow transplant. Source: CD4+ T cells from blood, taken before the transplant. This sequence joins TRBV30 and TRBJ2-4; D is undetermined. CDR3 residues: CAWSVGQLAKNIQYF. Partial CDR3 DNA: TGTGCCTGGAGTGTAGGGCAACTAGCCAAAAACATT.